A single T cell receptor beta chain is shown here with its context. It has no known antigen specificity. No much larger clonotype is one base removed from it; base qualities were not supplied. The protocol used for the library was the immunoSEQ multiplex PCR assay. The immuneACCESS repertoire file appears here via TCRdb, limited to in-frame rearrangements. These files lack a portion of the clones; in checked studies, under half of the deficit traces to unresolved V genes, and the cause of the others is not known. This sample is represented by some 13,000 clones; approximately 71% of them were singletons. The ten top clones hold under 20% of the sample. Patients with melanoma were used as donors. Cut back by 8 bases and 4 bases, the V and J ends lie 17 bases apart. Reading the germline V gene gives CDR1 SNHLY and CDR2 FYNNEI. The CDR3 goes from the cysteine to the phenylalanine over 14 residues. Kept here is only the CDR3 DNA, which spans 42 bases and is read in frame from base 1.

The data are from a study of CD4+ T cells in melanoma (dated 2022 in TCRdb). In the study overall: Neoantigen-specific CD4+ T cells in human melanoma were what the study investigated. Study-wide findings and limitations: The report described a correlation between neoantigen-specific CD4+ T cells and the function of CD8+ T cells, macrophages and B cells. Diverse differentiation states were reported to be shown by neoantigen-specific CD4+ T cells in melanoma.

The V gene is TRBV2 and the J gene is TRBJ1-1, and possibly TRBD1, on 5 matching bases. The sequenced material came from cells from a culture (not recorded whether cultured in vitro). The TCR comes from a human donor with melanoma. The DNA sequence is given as TGTGCCAGCGAAATTCGGGGCGGTGGCACTGAAGCTTTCTTT. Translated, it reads CASEIRGGGTEAFF.